This T cell receptor beta chain was recovered during a study of shared T cell receptors in the human thymus. This CDR3 region has 21 residues. V lost 0 bases to trimming and J lost 2 bases, with 29 bases between them. Germline CDR1 and CDR2: ENHRY and SYGVKD. Assay: immunoSEQ multiplex PCR; the TCRdb copy retains only in-frame clones and omits some. The data hold about 380,000 clones, with approximately 95% observed a single time. The rearrangement links TRBV10-3 to TRBJ2-7; D is possibly TRBD1 or TRBD2 (7 bases each). What was sequenced was thymocytes. The sequence was obtained from a human donor. The CDR3 loop reads CAISESEDGTAFRAGTYEQYF. For the CDR3, the DNA is TGTGCCATCAGTGAGTCGGAGGATGGGACAGCTTTTAGAGCGGGAACCTACGAGCAGTACTTC.